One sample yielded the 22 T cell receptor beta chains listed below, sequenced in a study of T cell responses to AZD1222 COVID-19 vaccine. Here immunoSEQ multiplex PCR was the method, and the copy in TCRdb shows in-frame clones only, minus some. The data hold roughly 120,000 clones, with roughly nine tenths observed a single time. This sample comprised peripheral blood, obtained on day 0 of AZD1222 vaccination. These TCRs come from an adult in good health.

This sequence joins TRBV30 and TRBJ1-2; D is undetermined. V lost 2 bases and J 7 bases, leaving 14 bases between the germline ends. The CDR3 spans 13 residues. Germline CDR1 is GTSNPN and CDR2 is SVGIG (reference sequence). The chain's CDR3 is CAWSPTFEAGYTF. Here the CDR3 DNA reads TGTGCCTGGAGTCCCACTTTCGAGGCTGGCTACACCTTC.

The CDR3 DNA sequence: TGTGCCAGCAGCTCGGGACAGTCGAACACCGGGGAGCTGTTTTTT. Residues: CASSSGQSNTGELFF. The rearrangement links TRBV7-8 to TRBJ2-2, with TRBD1 identical over 7 bases. With 4 bases clipped from V and 0 bases from J, the junction kept 2 bases outside the gene matches. The germline V gene has CDR1 SGHVS and CDR2 FQNEAQ. CDR3 length: 15 residues. Together with reference TRBV7-8 and TRBJ2-2, the CDR3 gives the full variable domain: GAGVSQSPRYKVAKRGQDVALRCDPISGHVSLFWYQQALGQGPEFLTYFQNEAQLDKSGLPSDRFFAERPEGSVSTLKIQRTQQEDSAVYLCASSSGQSNTGELFFGEGSRLTVL.

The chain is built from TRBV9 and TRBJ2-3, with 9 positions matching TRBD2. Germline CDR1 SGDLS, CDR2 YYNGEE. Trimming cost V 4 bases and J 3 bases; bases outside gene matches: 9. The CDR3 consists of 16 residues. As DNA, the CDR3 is TGTGCCAGCAGCCCGAGGCGGGAGGGCCCTACAGATACGCAGTATTTT. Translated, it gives CASSPRREGPTDTQYF. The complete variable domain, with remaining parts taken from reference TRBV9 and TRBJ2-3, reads DSGVTQTPKHLITATGQRVTLRCSPRSGDLSVYWYQQSLDQGLQFLIQYYNGEERAKGNILERFSAQQFPDLHSELNLSSLELGDSALYFCASSPRREGPTDTQYFGPGTRLTVL.

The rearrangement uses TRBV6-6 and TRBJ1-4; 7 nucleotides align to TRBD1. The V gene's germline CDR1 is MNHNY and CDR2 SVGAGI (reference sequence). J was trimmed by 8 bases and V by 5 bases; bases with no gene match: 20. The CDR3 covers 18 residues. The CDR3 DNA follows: TGTGCCAGCAGTCCCGCCGAGGGGGCGAGGGTGTATTACGAAAAACTGTTTTTT. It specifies CASSPAEGARVYYEKLFF.

As DNA, the CDR3 is TGCGCCAGCATGGCACTAGCGGGGGGGCTGGAGACCCAGTACTTC. Its translation is CASMALAGGLETQYF. V gene TRBV5-1 combines with J gene TRBJ2-5; 13 bases are a match to TRBD2. With 6 bases clipped from V and 5 bases from J, the junction kept 7 bases outside the gene matches. The CDR3 is made up of 15 amino acids. Per the germline V gene, CDR1 is SGHRS and CDR2 is YFSETQ.

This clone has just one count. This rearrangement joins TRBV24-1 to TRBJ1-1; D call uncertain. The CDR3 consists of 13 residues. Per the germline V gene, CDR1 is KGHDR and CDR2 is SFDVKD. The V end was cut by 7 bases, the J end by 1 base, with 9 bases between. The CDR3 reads CATRPTENTEAFF. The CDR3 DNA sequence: TGTGCCACCAGACCGACCGAGAACACTGAAGCTTTCTTT.

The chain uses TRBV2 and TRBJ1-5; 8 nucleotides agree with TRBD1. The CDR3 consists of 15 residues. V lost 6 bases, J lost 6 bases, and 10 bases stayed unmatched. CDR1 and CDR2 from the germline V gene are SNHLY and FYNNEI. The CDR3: CASRVGQGRTQPQHF. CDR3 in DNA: TGTGCCAGCAGAGTCGGACAGGGACGGACTCAGCCCCAGCATTTT. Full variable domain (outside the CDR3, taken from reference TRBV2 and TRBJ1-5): EPEVTQTPSHQVTQMGQEVILRCVPISNHLYFYWYRQILGQKVEFLVSFYNNEISEKSEIFDDQFSVERPDGSNFTLKIRSTKLEDSAMYFCASRVGQGRTQPQHFGDGTRLSIL.

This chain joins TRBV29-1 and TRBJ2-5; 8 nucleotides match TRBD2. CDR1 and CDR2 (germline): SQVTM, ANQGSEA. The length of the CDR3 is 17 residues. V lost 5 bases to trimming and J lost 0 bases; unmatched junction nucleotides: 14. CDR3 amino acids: CSVSSTKLAVYQETQYF. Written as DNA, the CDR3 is TGCAGCGTTTCTTCCACCAAACTAGCGGTTTACCAAGAGACCCAGTACTTC.

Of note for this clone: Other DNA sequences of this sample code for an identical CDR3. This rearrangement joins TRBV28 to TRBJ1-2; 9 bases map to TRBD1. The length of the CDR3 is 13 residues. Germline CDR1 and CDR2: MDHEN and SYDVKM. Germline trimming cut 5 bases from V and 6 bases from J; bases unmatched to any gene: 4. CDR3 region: CASSSRDRDGYTF. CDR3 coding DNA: TGTGCCAGCAGTAGCAGGGACAGGGATGGCTACACCTTC.

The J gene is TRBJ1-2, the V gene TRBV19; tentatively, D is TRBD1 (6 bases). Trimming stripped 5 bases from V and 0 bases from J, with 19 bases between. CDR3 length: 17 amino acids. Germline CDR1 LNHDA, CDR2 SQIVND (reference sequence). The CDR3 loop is CASSSPRANRANYGYTF. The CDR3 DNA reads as TGTGCCAGTAGTTCGCCTCGGGCTAACAGGGCTAACTATGGCTACACCTTC.

The DNA for the CDR3 is TGTGCCAGTGCCCCTGGACTGAGCTCCTACGAGCAGTACTTC. This encodes CASAPGLSSYEQYF. The chain is built from TRBV19 and TRBJ2-7; possible D gene TRBD2, 5 bases. This CDR3 comprises 14 residues. Germline assignment: CDR1 LNHDA and CDR2 SQIVND (reference sequence). V was clipped by 8 bases and J by 0 bases, with 14 bases between them.

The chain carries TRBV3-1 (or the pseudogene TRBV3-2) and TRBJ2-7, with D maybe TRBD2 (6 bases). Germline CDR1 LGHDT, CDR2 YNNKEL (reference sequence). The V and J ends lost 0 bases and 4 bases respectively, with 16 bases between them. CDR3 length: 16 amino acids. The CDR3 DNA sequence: TGTGCCAGCAGCCAAGATTCGGAGGGCAGACCTTACGAGCAGTACTTC. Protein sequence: CASSQDSEGRPYEQYF.

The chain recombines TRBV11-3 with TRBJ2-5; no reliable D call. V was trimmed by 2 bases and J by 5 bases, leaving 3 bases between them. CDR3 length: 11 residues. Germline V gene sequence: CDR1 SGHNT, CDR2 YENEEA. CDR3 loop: CASSLYETQYF. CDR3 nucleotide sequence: TGTGCCAGCAGCTTATACGAGACCCAGTACTTC.

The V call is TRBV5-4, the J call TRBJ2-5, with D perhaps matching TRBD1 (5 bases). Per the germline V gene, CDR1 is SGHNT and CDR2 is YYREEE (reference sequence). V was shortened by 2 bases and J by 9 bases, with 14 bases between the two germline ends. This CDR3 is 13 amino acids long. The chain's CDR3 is CASSLAGLVAQYF. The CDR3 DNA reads TGTGCCAGCAGCTTAGCAGGGTTGGTGGCCCAGTACTTC.

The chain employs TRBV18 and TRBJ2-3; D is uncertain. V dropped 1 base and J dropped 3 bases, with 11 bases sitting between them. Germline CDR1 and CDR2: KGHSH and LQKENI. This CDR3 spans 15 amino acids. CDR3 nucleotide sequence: TGTGCCAGCTCACCACTAAACGTTGAGACAGATACGCAGTATTTT. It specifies CASSPLNVETDTQYF.

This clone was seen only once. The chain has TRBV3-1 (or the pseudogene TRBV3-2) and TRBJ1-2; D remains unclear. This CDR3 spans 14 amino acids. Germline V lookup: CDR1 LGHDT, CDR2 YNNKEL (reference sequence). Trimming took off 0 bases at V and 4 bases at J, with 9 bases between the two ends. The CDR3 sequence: CASSQDWPGYGYTF. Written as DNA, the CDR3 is TGTGCCAGCAGCCAAGATTGGCCAGGCTATGGCTACACCTTC.

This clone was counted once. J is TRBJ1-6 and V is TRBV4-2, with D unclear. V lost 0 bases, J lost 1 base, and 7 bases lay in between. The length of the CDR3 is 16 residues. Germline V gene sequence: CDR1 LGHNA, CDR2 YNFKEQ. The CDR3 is CASSQEEGSYNSPLHF. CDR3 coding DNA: TGTGCCAGCAGCCAAGAGGAAGGGTCCTATAATTCACCCCTCCACTTT.

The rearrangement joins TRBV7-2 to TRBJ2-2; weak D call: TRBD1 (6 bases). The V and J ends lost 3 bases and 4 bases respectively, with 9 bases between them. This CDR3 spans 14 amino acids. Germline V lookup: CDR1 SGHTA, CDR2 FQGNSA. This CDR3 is CASSFYRATGELFF. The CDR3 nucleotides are TGTGCCAGCAGCTTTTACAGGGCCACCGGGGAGCTGTTTTTT.

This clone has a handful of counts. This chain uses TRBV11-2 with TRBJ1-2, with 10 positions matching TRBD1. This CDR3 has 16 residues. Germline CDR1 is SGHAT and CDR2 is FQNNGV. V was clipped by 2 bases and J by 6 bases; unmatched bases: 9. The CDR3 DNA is TGTGCCAGCAGCTTACGGTTATCGGGGACAGGGGATGGCTACACCTTC. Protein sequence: CASSLRLSGTGDGYTF.

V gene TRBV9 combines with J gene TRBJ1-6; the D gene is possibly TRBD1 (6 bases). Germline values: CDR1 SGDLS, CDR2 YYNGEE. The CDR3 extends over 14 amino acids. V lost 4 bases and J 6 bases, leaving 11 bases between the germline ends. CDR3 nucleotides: TGTGCCAGCAGCCCGACAGGACTTAATTCACCCCTCCACTTT. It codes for CASSPTGLNSPLHF.

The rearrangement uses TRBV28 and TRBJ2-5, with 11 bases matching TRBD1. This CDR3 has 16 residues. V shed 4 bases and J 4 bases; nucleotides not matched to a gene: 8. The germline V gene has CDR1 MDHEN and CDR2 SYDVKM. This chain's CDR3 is CASSSPGTGGRETQYF. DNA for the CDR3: TGTGCCAGCAGTTCCCCCGGGACAGGGGGGAGAGAGACCCAGTACTTC.

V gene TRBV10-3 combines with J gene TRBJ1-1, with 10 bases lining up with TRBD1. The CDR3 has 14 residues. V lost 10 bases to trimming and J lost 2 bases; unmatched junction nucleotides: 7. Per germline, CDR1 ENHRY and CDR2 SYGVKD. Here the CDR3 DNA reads TGTGCCACAGGACAGGGGGGGAGCAACACTGAAGCTTTCTTT. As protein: CATGQGGSNTEAFF.